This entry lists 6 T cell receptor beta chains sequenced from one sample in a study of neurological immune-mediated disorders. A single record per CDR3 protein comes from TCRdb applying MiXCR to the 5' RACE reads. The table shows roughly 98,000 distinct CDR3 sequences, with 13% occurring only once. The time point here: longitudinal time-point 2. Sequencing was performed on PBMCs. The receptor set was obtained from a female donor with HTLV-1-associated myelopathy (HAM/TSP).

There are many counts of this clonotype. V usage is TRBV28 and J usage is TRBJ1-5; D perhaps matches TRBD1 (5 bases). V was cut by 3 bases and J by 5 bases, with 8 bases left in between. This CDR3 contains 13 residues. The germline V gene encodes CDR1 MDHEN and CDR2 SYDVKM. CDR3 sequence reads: CASSFGADQPQHF. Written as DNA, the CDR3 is TGTGCCAGCAGTTTCGGGGCCGATCAGCCCCAGCATTTT.

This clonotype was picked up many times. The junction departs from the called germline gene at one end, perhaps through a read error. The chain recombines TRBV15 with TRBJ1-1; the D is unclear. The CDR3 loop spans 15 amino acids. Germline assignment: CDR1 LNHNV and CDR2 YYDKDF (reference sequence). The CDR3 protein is CATSRDKFKCPEAFF. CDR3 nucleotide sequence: TGTGCTACCAGCAGAGATAAGTTTAAGTGCCCTGAAGCTTTCTTT.

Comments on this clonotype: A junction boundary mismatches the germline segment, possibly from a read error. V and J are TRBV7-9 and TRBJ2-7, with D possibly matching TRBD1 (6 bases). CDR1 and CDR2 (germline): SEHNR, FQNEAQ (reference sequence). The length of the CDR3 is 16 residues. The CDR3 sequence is CVSSQEGDRIRYEQYF. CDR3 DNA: TGTGTCAGCAGCCAAGAGGGTGACAGGATACGCTACGAGCAGTACTTC. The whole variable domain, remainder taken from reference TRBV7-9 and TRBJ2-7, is DTGVSQNPRHKITKRGQNVTFRCDPISEHNRLYWYRQTLGQGPEFLTYFQNEAQLEKSRLLSDRFSAERPKGSFSTLEIQRTEQGDSAMYLCVSSQEGDRIRYEQYFGPGTRLTVT.

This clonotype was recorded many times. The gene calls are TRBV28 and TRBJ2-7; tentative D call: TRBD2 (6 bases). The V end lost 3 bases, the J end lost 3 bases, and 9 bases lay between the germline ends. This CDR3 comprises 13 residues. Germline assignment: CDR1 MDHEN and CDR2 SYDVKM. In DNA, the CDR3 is TGTGCCAGCAGTTTCCCGGAGGGCTACGAGCAGTACTTC. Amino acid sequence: CASSFPEGYEQYF.

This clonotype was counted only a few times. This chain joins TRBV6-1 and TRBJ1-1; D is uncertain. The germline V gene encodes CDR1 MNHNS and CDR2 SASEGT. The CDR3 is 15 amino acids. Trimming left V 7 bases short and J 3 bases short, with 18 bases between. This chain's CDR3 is CASINGFFSYTEAFF. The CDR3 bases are TGTGCCAGCATAAACGGGTTCTTTAGTTACACTGAAGCTTTCTTT.

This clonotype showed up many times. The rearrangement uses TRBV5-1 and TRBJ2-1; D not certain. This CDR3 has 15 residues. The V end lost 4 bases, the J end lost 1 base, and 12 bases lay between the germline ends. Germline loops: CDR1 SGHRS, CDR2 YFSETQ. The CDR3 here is CASSPQTGSYNEQFF. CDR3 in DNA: TGCGCCAGCAGCCCTCAGACTGGATCCTACAATGAGCAGTTCTTC. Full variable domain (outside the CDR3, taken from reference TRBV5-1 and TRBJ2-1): KAGVTQTPRYLIKTRGQQVTLSCSPISGHRSVSWYQQTPGQGLQFLFEYFSETQRNKGNFPGRFSGRQFSNSRSEMNVSTLELGDSALYLCASSPQTGSYNEQFFGPGTRLTVL.